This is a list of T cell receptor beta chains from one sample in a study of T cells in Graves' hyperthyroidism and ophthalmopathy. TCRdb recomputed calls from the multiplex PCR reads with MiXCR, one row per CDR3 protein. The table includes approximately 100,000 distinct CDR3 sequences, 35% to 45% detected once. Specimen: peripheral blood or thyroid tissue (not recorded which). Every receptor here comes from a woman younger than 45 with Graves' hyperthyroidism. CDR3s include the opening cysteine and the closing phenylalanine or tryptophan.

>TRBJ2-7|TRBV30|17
CAWSVRGTTASYERQYF
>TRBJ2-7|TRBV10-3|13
CAISEGTGSEQYF
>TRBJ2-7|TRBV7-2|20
CASSLGGGGKDSLYLYEQYF
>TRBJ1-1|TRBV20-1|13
CSARDSSKSEALF
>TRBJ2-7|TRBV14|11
CASSRAYEQYF
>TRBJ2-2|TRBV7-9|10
CASRKGELFF
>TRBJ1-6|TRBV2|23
CASSEGETLAGGGTGELFSALHF
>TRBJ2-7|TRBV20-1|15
CSAPGLAGRDYEQYF
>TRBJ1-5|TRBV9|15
CASSLGLSSNQPQHF
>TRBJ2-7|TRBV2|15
CASSEPRGGVSEQYF
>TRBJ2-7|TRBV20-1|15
CSAGPAGHRAYEQYF
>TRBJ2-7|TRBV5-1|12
CASSLVAYEQYF
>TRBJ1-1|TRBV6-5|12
CASSSGQGKAFF
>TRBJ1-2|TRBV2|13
CASKLTGGSGYTF
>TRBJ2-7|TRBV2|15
CASSALDPSPYEQYF
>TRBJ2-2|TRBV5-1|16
CASSLTGTRNTGELFF
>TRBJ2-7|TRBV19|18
CASSISTNHRLASYEQYF
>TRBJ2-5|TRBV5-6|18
CASSRFVAGASGMETQYF
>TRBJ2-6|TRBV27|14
CASKPHSGANVLTF
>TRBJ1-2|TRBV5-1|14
CASRRKIANYGYTF
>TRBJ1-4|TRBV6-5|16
CASSYGGQGGYEKLFF
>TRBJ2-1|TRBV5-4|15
CASSLGQGLAYEQFF
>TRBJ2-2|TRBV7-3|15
CASSHMTAQGRELFF
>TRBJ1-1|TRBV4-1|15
CASSQERHRNTEAFF
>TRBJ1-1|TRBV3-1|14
CASSQRDGNYEAFF
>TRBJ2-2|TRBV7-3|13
CASSAYSTGELFF
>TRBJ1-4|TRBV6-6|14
CASSYRPDWEKLFF
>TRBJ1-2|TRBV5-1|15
CASSIWDGSSDGYTF
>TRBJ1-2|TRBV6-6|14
CASTDKLGIYGYTF
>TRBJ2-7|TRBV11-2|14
CASSYRRHLGEQYF
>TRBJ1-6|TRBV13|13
CASSYRPREALHF
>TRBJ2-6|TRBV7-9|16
CASSSTGFAGANVLTF
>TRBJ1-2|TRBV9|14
CASSPLTGTRGYTF
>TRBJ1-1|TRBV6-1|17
CASTEWGLVGQNTEAFF
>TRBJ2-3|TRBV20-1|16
CSAGGLTSGGTDTQYF
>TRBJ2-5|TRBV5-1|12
CASSSVQETQYF
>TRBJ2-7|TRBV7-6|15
CASSLGDEGGYEQYF
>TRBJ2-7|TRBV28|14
CASVPGQRTYEQYF
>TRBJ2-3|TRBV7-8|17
CASSLGGLVGVTDTQYF
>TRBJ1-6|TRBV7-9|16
CASRPRTGDGNSPLHF
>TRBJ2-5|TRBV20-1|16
CSAGLAGDGAAETQYF
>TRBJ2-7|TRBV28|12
CASSLLGYEQYF
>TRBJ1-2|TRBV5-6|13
CASLRVSNYGYTF